This T cell receptor (beta chain) is drawn from a study of T cell repertoires in cytomegalovirus infection. Via MiXCR, TCRdb re-called the reads, giving one row per CDR3 protein. The table has 300,000 to 400,000 distinct CDR3 sequences, roughly 28% seen once; the top ten hold roughly 20%. Unmatched junction bases numbered 5, after V lost 4 bases and J lost 1 base. The CDR3 is made up of 15 amino acids. Germline V gives CDR1 MDHEN, CDR2 SYDVKM. Comments on this clonotype: The antigen remains unidentified.

The sequenced sample was cultured PBMCs, obtained from culture after CMV antigen stimulation. The receptor was derived from a human donor in good health (CMV status not recorded). Some clones in this sample may be carry-over from other donors' samples. The rearrangement joins TRBV28 to TRBJ1-1; 8 bases fit TRBD1. The CDR3 is CASSSIGTGNTEAFF. The CDR3 nucleotides are TGTGCCAGCAGTTCCATCGGGACAGGGAACACTGAAGCTTTCTTT.